The 25 T cell receptor beta chains below were found in one sample sequenced in a study of siplizumab effects on memory and regulatory T cells. Method: immunoSEQ multiplex PCR; TCRdb's copy keeps in-frame clones and lacks some. The table has 90,000 to 110,000 clones, around 90% seen once; the top ten hold approximately 0.75%. Input material: Tregs sorted from blood. These receptors were collected from a human donor in good health.

This chain joins TRBV10-3 and TRBJ1-1; D unresolved. The V end was cut by 11 bases, the J end by 1 base, with 14 bases between. Germline V gene data show CDR1 as ENHRY and CDR2 as SYGVKD. The CDR3 is made up of 13 amino acids. The CDR3 here is CAASAEKNTEAFF. The CDR3 nucleotides are TGTGCCGCCTCGGCGGAGAAGAACACTGAAGCTTTCTTT.

The chain combines TRBV6-5 with TRBJ2-2, with no clear D. Germline V lookup: CDR1 MNHEY, CDR2 SVGAGI. The CDR3 runs to 12 residues. The ends were cut back, 4 bases at V and 4 bases at J, with 4 bases in the middle. The CDR3 loop is CASSSSTGELFF. Here the CDR3 DNA reads TGTGCCAGCAGTTCGAGCACCGGGGAGCTGTTTTTT.

This chain uses TRBV29-1 with TRBJ2-7; 9 bases map to TRBD1. The junction had 4 bases not matched to a gene; V was cut back by 4 bases and J by 3 bases. Germline V lookup: CDR1 SQVTM, CDR2 ANQGSEA. The CDR3 sequence is 13 residues long. The chain's CDR3 is CSVGTGQGYEQYF. The CDR3 coding sequence is TGCAGCGTTGGTACGGGACAGGGCTACGAGCAGTACTTC.

This clone came up once. J is TRBJ2-1 and V is TRBV5-1, with no clear D. This CDR3 has 15 amino acids. Germline loops: CDR1 SGHRS, CDR2 YFSETQ. Trimming removed 2 bases at V and 0 bases at J, with 9 bases between. CDR3 bases: TGCGCCAGCAGCTTCGACTTAATCTCCTACAATGAGCAGTTCTTC. Translated, it gives CASSFDLISYNEQFF. Using reference TRBV5-1 and TRBJ2-1 for the parts outside the CDR3, the full variable domain is KAGVTQTPRYLIKTRGQQVTLSCSPISGHRSVSWYQQTPGQGLQFLFEYFSETQRNKGNFPGRFSGRQFSNSRSEMNVSTLELGDSALYLCASSFDLISYNEQFFGPGTRLTVL.

The chain recombines TRBV6-5 with TRBJ2-7; 8 positions agree with TRBD1. V shed 6 bases and J 2 bases; nucleotides not matched to a gene: 6. Per germline, CDR1 MNHEY and CDR2 SVGAGI. CDR3 length equals 14 residues. The CDR3 sequence is CASRGTGGPYEQYF. CDR3 coding DNA: TGTGCCAGCAGAGGGACAGGAGGACCCTACGAGCAGTACTTC.

The chain couples TRBV18 to TRBJ2-7; D unclear. The CDR3 consists of 14 residues. V was trimmed by 3 bases and J by 3 bases, leaving 12 bases between them. CDR1 KGHSH and CDR2 LQKENI come from the germline V gene. CDR3 in DNA: TGTGCCAGCTCACCTGCCGGGTTGGGCTACGAGCAGTACTTC. Amino acids: CASSPAGLGYEQYF.

The rearrangement joins TRBV21-1 to TRBJ1-1. TRBV21-1 is labeled a pseudogene. This CDR3 spans 15 amino acids. The CDR3 is CASSLCQGVGTEAFF. DNA of the CDR3: TGTGCCAGCAGCTTATGTCAGGGAGTAGGCACTGAAGCTTTCTTT.

This CDR3 is CASSPPNRPYNEQFF. As DNA, the CDR3 is TGTGCCAGCTCACCACCCAACAGACCCTACAATGAGCAGTTCTTC. J is TRBJ2-1 and V is TRBV18, with D unclear. Per germline, CDR1 KGHSH and CDR2 LQKENI. V shed 0 bases and J shed 2 bases, with 8 bases lying between them. CDR3 length: 15 residues.

The gene calls are TRBV2 and TRBJ1-5; TRBD1 aligns across 8 bases. The CDR3 is 15 residues long. Germline loops: CDR1 SNHLY, CDR2 FYNNEI. Trimming took 6 bases from V and 2 from J; bases not matched to a gene: 6. The CDR3 sequence: CASRPGQGGNQPQHF. The CDR3 DNA follows: TGTGCCAGCAGACCCGGACAGGGAGGCAATCAGCCCCAGCATTTT. Complete variable domain (other parts from reference TRBV2 and TRBJ1-5): EPEVTQTPSHQVTQMGQEVILRCVPISNHLYFYWYRQILGQKVEFLVSFYNNEISEKSEIFDDQFSVERPDGSNFTLKIRSTKLEDSAMYFCASRPGQGGNQPQHFGDGTRLSIL.

The gene calls are TRBV19 and TRBJ2-1, with a weak D call TRBD2 (6 bases). Trimming took off 4 bases at V and 6 bases at J, with 16 bases between the two ends. The length of the CDR3 is 15 residues. Germline lookup yields CDR1 LNHDA and CDR2 SQIVND (reference sequence). The CDR3, as DNA: TGTGCCAGTAGTACTACTAGCCTGGGAGTCAATGAGCAGTTCTTC. Its protein is CASSTTSLGVNEQFF.

The chain links TRBV7-9 to TRBJ1-6; D remains unclear. CDR1 and CDR2 (germline): SEHNR, FQNEAQ (reference sequence). The CDR3 is 13 residues long. Trimming pared 1 base from V and 6 bases from J, leaving 4 bases between. Here the CDR3 DNA reads TGTGCCAGCAGCTTAGGGATTAATTCACCCCTCCACTTT. This encodes CASSLGINSPLHF. The variable domain in full, completed from reference TRBV7-9 and TRBJ1-6, reads DTGVSQNPRHKITKRGQNVTFRCDPISEHNRLYWYRQTLGQGPEFLTYFQNEAQLEKSRLLSDRFSAERPKGSFSTLEIQRTEQGDSAMYLCASSLGINSPLHFGNGTRLTVT.

The chain links TRBV6-4 to TRBJ1-2; possible D gene TRBD1, 5 bases. This CDR3 contains 15 residues. Germline V gene lookup returns CDR1 MRHNA and CDR2 SNTAGT. V lost 5 bases, J lost 4 bases, and 17 bases lay in between. CDR3 residues: CASSPATGALYGYTF. DNA for the CDR3: TGTGCCAGCAGTCCCGCGACTGGGGCGCTCTATGGCTACACCTTC.

The DNA of the CDR3 is TGTGCCAGCAGCTTGATCCCCCGGTGGGCAGATACGCAGTATTTT. Translation: CASSLIPRWADTQYF. The chain has TRBV5-6 and TRBJ2-3; no definite D call. Trimming took 1 base from V and 4 from J, leaving 13 bases between them. This CDR3 spans 15 amino acids. Germline values: CDR1 SGHDT, CDR2 YYEEEE.

This clone was recorded only once. The J gene is TRBJ2-1, the V gene TRBV12-5, with 8 nucleotides matching TRBD1. The ends lost 5 bases at V and 4 bases at J; junction bases unmatched: 7. Per germline, CDR1 LGHNT and CDR2 FRNRAP. CDR3 length: 15 residues. CDR3 DNA: TGTGCTAGTGGTGCTAGGGACAGGAGATACAATGAGCAGTTCTTC. Amino acids: CASGARDRRYNEQFF.

This sequence joins TRBV10-3 and TRBJ1-2; the D gene is possibly TRBD1 (6 bases). CDR3 length: 14 amino acids. Germline V gene lookup returns CDR1 ENHRY and CDR2 SYGVKD. The V and J ends lost 7 bases and 2 bases respectively, with 14 bases between them. The CDR3 sequence is CAINEGETNYGYTF. The DNA of the CDR3 is TGTGCCATCAACGAGGGGGAAACGAACTATGGCTACACCTTC.

This sequence joins TRBV19 and TRBJ1-5; D ambiguous. This CDR3 contains 17 residues. Deletions cut 5 bases from V and 0 bases from J, with 17 bases between. Looked up from germline, CDR1 is LNHDA and CDR2 is SQIVND (reference sequence). For the CDR3, the DNA is TGTGCCAGTAGTTTCTGGGCCTCTTCGGGTAGCAATCAGCCCCAGCATTTT. Protein: CASSFWASSGSNQPQHF.

The CDR3 protein is CASSSSGSGGGYEQYF. Written as DNA, the CDR3 is TGTGCCAGCAGCTCCTCCGGTAGCGGGGGGGGATACGAGCAGTACTTC. The chain carries TRBV11-3 and TRBJ2-7; 11 bases are a match to TRBD2. Per germline, CDR1 SGHNT and CDR2 YENEEA. CDR3 length: 16 residues. V trimming: 4 bases; J trimming: 4 bases; junction bases outside the gene matches: 9.

The rearrangement links TRBV7-3 to TRBJ2-2; D gene ambiguous. Germline V gene data show CDR1 as SGHTA and CDR2 as FQGTGA. Trimming took off 5 bases at V and 4 bases at J, with 8 bases between the two ends. This CDR3 region has 13 residues. The CDR3 nucleotides read TGTGCCAGCAGCCCGCGACCCACCGGGGAGCTGTTTTTT. Translated, it gives CASSPRPTGELFF.

This chain connects TRBV7-9 to TRBJ1-5; D gene uncertain. Germline values: CDR1 SEHNR, CDR2 FQNEAQ (reference sequence). This CDR3 region has 13 residues. The V end lost 5 bases, the J end lost 4 bases, and 9 bases lay between the germline ends. The DNA of the CDR3 is TGTGCCAGCAGCCCCGACGGGAATCAGCCCCAGCATTTT. Its protein is CASSPDGNQPQHF.

The rearrangement links TRBV2 to TRBJ1-5; no reliable D call. The CDR3 extends over 13 amino acids. Germline loops: CDR1 SNHLY, CDR2 FYNNEI. V was trimmed by 8 bases and J by 4 bases, leaving 12 bases between them. This chain's CDR3 is CASGTGKNQPQHF. DNA of the CDR3: TGTGCCAGCGGAACGGGCAAAAATCAGCCCCAGCATTTT.

This sequence joins TRBV19 and TRBJ1-4; TRBD1 matches 7 bases. The V gene end was trimmed by 1 base and the J gene end by 8 bases; junction bases not matched to a gene: 4. Germline lookup yields CDR1 LNHDA and CDR2 SQIVND (reference sequence). CDR3 length: 14 residues. CDR3 in amino acids: CASSIGQGGEKLFF. The CDR3 DNA sequence: TGTGCCAGTAGTATAGGCCAGGGGGGCGAAAAACTGTTTTTT.

The rearrangement links TRBV10-1 to TRBJ2-1; D is perhaps TRBD1 (5 bases). V lost 1 base, J lost 6 bases, and 10 bases lay in between. The CDR3 length is 14 residues. Germline V gives CDR1 WNHNN, CDR2 SYGVQD (reference sequence). The CDR3 bases are TGCGCCAGCAGTGAGTTAGGGGTGCCCAATGAGCAGTTCTTC. It translates to CASSELGVPNEQFF.

Note on this clone: The same CDR3 is also encoded by other DNA sequences in this sample. The gene calls are TRBV2 and TRBJ2-7, with 10 bases aligning to TRBD1. The CDR3 contains 13 residues. The junction had 8 bases not matched to a gene; V was cut back by 8 bases and J by 7 bases. Germline V lookup: CDR1 SNHLY, CDR2 FYNNEI. The CDR3 sequence is CASRRTGGGEQYF. CDR3 nucleotides: TGTGCCAGCCGTCGGACAGGGGGGGGAGAGCAGTACTTC.

The chain couples TRBV6-5 to TRBJ2-1; TRBD2 agrees at 7 bases. The CDR3 totals 15 residues. V shed 6 bases, J shed 4 bases, and the junction held 9 bases outside the gene matches. Germline CDR1 MNHEY, CDR2 SVGAGI. The CDR3 spells CASSPVGGGYNEQFF. In DNA form, the CDR3 reads TGTGCCAGCAGCCCCGTGGGGGGGGGTTACAATGAGCAGTTCTTC.

The rearrangement uses TRBV10-3 and TRBJ2-7; 9 bases agree with TRBD1. CDR3 size: 19 residues. J gave up 0 bases and V 6 bases, and 18 bases lay outside the gene matches. The germline CDR1 and CDR2 sequences are ENHRY and SYGVKD. CDR3 bases: TGTGCCATCAGATCGGACAGGGGCCGCGGGCAGATGATCTCCTACGAGCAGTACTTC. Protein sequence: CAIRSDRGRGQMISYEQYF.